Listed below are T cell receptor beta chains from one sample, sequenced in a study of blood T cells in healthy people across ages. TCRdb independently ran MiXCR on the 5' RACE reads; one entry per CDR3 protein. The sample records fewer than 900,000 distinct CDR3 sequences, roughly 45% being singletons. Sequenced input: blood. The source is a woman aged 55-69 years in good health. CDR3s include the opening cysteine and the closing phenylalanine or tryptophan. A D gene is named only where the DNA matches it firmly. Only some rows state a clone size, as once, few, many or a class for expanded clones.

>17|TRBV15|TRBD2|-|TRBJ2-7
CATSILFGTSSRGEQYF
TGTGCCACCAGCATCCTATTCGGGACTAGCAGTCGAGGTGAGCAGTACTTC
>17|TRBV2|TRBD2|-|TRBJ2-5
CASSATALAGVSETQYF
TGTGCCAGCAGCGCCACTGCTCTAGCGGGAGTATCGGAGACCCAGTACTTC
>13|TRBV12-3/TRBV12-4|-|few|TRBJ1-2
CASSFRRGYGYTF
TGTGCCAGCAGTTTTCGTAGGGGCTATGGCTACACCTTC
>14|TRBV7-2|-|few|TRBJ1-2
CASSLVTAVYGYTF
TGTGCCAGCAGCTTAGTTACGGCGGTTTATGGCTACACCTTC
>15|TRBV15|-|-|TRBJ2-6
CATSRGASGANVLTF
TGTGCCACCAGCAGAGGAGCGTCTGGGGCCAACGTCCTGACTTTC
>14|TRBV5-1|-|-|TRBJ2-7
CASREFGGAYEQYF
TGCGCCAGCAGAGAATTTGGAGGAGCCTACGAGCAGTACTTC
>15|TRBV15|TRBD1|-|TRBJ2-7
CATSRVSDRAYEQYF
TGTGCCACCAGCAGAGTTTCTGACAGGGCCTACGAGCAGTACTTC
>17|TRBV7-9|-|-|TRBJ2-6
CASSPDTLLSGANVLTF
TGTGCCAGCAGCCCGGACACCCTTCTCTCTGGGGCCAACGTCCTGACTTTC
>14|TRBV20-1|-|-|TRBJ2-1
CSASYDLVDNEQFF
TGCAGTGCTAGTTACGATCTCGTTGACAATGAGCAGTTCTTC
>14|TRBV12-3/TRBV12-4|-|few|TRBJ2-6
CASSLSGLANVLTF
TGTGCCAGCAGTTTAAGCGGACTGGCCAACGTCCTGACTTTC
>15|TRBV10-3|-|few|TRBJ2-1
CAISFSGASGNEQFF
TGTGCCATCAGTTTTAGCGGAGCCTCTGGTAATGAGCAGTTCTTC
>16|TRBV11-1|TRBD2|-|TRBJ2-3
CASSLATSGGTDTQYF
TGTGCCAGCAGCTTAGCGACTAGCGGGGGGACAGATACGCAGTATTTT
>14|TRBV6-2/TRBV6-3|TRBD1|-|TRBJ1-5
CASSPGQNNQPQHF
TGTGCCAGCAGCCCGGGACAGAACAATCAGCCCCAGCATTTT
>18|TRBV3-1|-|-|TRBJ2-4
CASSQDGVFADSKNIQYF
TGTGCCAGCAGCCAAGACGGAGTTTTCGCGGATTCCAAAAACATTCAGTACTTC
>14|TRBV20-1|TRBD1|-|TRBJ1-1
CSARGTGGSTEAFF
TGCAGTGCTAGAGGGACAGGGGGAAGTACTGAAGCTTTCTTT
>15|TRBV7-2|TRBD2|-|TRBJ2-7
CASSLKLAGIHEQYF
TGTGCCAGCAGCTTAAAACTAGCGGGAATCCACGAGCAGTACTTC
>12|TRBV12-3/TRBV12-4|-|once|TRBJ2-1
CASSLGRSEQFF
TGTGCCAGCAGTTTAGGGCGGAGTGAGCAGTTCTTC
>16|TRBV5-1|TRBD2|-|TRBJ2-5
CASSLVPSGFQETQYF
TGCGCCAGCAGCTTGGTACCTAGCGGATTCCAAGAGACCCAGTACTTC
>18|TRBV6-2/TRBV6-3|-|-|TRBJ2-5
CASSYDSVLADIQETQYF
TGTGCCAGCAGTTACGACTCGGTATTAGCGGACATCCAAGAGACCCAGTACTTC
>17|TRBV7-8|-|few|TRBJ2-6
CACSTLEGRFGANVLTF
TGTGCCTGCTCTACCCTGGAGGGTCGATTTGGGGCCAACGTCCTGACTTTC
>14|TRBV6-5|-|-|TRBJ2-2
CASSYNLNTGELFF
TGTGCCAGCAGTTACAACTTGAACACCGGGGAGCTGTTTTTT
>13|TRBV2|-|-|TRBJ2-5
CASTDTGHREQYF
TGTGCCAGCACCGACACAGGGCACCGGGAGCAGTACTTC
>13|TRBV10-3|-|-|TRBJ2-7
CAISEESSYEQYF
TGTGCCATCAGTGAAGAGAGCTCCTACGAGCAGTACTTC
>14|TRBV4-2|-|many|TRBJ2-7
CASSQVEGSYEQYF
TGTGCCAGCAGCCAAGTTGAGGGGTCCTACGAGCAGTACTTC
>16|TRBV7-9|TRBD2|few|TRBJ2-3
CASSSGLAGVLDTQYF
TGTGCCAGCAGCTCCGGACTAGCGGGGGTACTGGATACGCAGTATTTT
>14|TRBV6-4|TRBD2|-|TRBJ2-3
CASSQSGASDTQYF
TGTGCCAGCAGTCAAAGCGGGGCGTCAGATACGCAGTATTTT
>15|TRBV10-1|-|-|TRBJ2-3
CASSRGRGERDTQYF
TGCGCCAGCAGTAGGGGTCGCGGGGAAAGGGATACGCAGTATTTT
>14|TRBV24-1|-|-|TRBJ2-3
CATSGGGGRDTQYF
TGTGCCACCAGTGGCGGTGGGGGCAGGGATACGCAGTATTTT
>13|TRBV5-8|-|many|TRBJ2-3
CASSLRVADTQYF
TGTGCCAGCAGCTTAAGAGTCGCGGATACGCAGTATTTT
>16|TRBV4-3|TRBD2|many|TRBJ2-1
CASSQGGRSSYNEQFF
TGCGCCAGCAGCCAGGGGGGGAGGAGCTCCTACAATGAGCAGTTCTTC
>17|TRBV7-2|-|-|TRBJ2-4
CASSPVGPDLAKNIQYF
TGTGCCAGCAGCCCAGTGGGGCCGGACCTAGCCAAAAACATTCAGTACTTC
>15|TRBV7-9|-|-|TRBJ2-4
CASSCTLDSMDIQYF
TGTGCCAGCAGCTGCACCCTAGATTCAATGGACATTCAGTACTTC
>16|TRBV28|TRBD2|few|TRBJ2-7
CASSYPSGRAKNEQYF
TGTGCCAGCAGCTACCCAAGCGGGAGGGCGAAGAACGAGCAGTACTTC
>18|TRBV7-3|TRBD1|-|TRBJ2-2
CASSLKPGTGGLTGELFF
TGTGCCAGCAGCTTAAAGCCCGGGACAGGGGGCCTCACCGGGGAGCTGTTTTTT
>16|TRBV7-8|-|-|TRBJ2-6
CAVYGWDLSGANVLTF
TGTGCCGTATATGGCTGGGACTTGTCTGGGGCCAACGTCCTGACTTTC
>13|TRBV20-1|TRBD2|-|TRBJ2-7
CSASSGSAYEQYF
TGCAGTGCTAGTAGCGGGAGCGCCTACGAGCAGTACTTC
>14|TRBV25-1|-|few|TRBJ2-1
CASSELQAYNEQFF
TGTGCCAGCAGTGAATTACAGGCCTACAATGAGCAGTTCTTC
>13|TRBV5-1|-|few|TRBJ1-2
CASSRHANYGYTF
TGCGCCAGCAGCCGTCACGCTAACTATGGCTACACCTTC
>13|TRBV20-1|-|-|TRBJ1-1
CSTTTLQGFEAFF
TGCAGTACAACGACGCTACAGGGTTTTGAAGCTTTCTTT
>15|TRBV7-2|TRBD1|-|TRBJ2-5
CASSQGQGGYNEQYF
TGTGCCAGCAGCCAGGGACAGGGTGGCTACAATGAGCAGTACTTC
>14|TRBV7-9|-|-|TRBJ2-2
CASSLFSDTGELFF
TGTGCCAGCAGCTTATTTAGCGACACCGGGGAGCTGTTTTTT
>15|TRBV12-3/TRBV12-4|TRBD2|-|TRBJ2-2
CASTISGRNTGELFF
TGTGCCAGCACTATTAGCGGGAGGAACACCGGGGAGCTGTTTTTT
>14|TRBV4-3|TRBD2|few|TRBJ2-1
CASSGAGDSNEQFF
TGCGCCAGCAGCGGAGCGGGAGATTCGAATGAGCAGTTCTTC
>16|TRBV7-2|-|-|TRBJ2-7
CASSPPKGTSSYEQYF
TGTGCCAGCAGCCCCCCTAAGGGGACGAGCTCCTACGAGCAGTACTTC
>15|TRBV29-1|-|-|TRBJ1-2
CSVEDPRVRQYGYTF
TGCAGCGTTGAAGATCCCAGGGTCAGGCAATATGGCTACACCTTC
>15|TRBV4-1|-|many|TRBJ2-1
CASSPGHLPYNEQFF
TGCGCCAGCAGCCCCGGACATTTGCCCTACAATGAGCAGTTCTTC
>16|TRBV7-3|TRBD2|few|TRBJ2-1
CASSFMAGGGYNEQFF
TGTGCCAGCAGCTTTATGGCGGGAGGAGGGTACAATGAGCAGTTCTTC
>15|TRBV6-2/TRBV6-3|-|-|TRBJ2-6
CASSAQGGGANVLTF
TGTGCCAGCAGTGCACAGGGTGGTGGGGCCAACGTCCTGACTTTC
>17|TRBV3-1|-|-|TRBJ1-1
CASSYLRRGFVGTEAFF
TGTGCCAGCAGCTATCTCCGCCGTGGGTTTGTCGGCACTGAAGCTTTCTTT
>16|TRBV11-2|TRBD2|-|TRBJ2-7
CANSLNPSGGAGEQYF
TGTGCCAACAGCTTAAACCCTAGCGGGGGGGCTGGGGAGCAGTACTTC
>15|TRBV7-2|-|-|TRBJ1-4
CASSLSGTTNEKLFF
TGTGCCAGCAGCCTAAGCGGTACAACTAATGAAAAACTGTTTTTT
>17|TRBV5-1|TRBD1|-|TRBJ2-3
CASSSNPGGASTDTQYF
TGCGCCAGCAGCTCCAATCCAGGGGGCGCATCGACAGATACGCAGTATTTT
>14|TRBV7-2|TRBD2|-|TRBJ2-5
CASSPTSETEGQYF
TGTGCCAGCAGCCCGACTAGCGAGACCGAGGGGCAGTACTTC
>17|TRBV4-1|TRBD2|-|TRBJ2-1
CASSQDRRSGRLDEQFF
TGCGCCAGCAGCCAAGATAGACGGAGCGGGAGATTAGATGAGCAGTTCTTC
>17|TRBV27|TRBD1|few|TRBJ2-2
CASSLWGQGIGAGELFF
TGTGCCAGCAGTTTATGGGGACAGGGGATCGGCGCCGGGGAGCTGTTTTTT
>15|TRBV20-1|-|-|TRBJ1-6
CSARDQGGRFSPLHF
TGCAGTGCTAGAGATCAAGGGGGGCGATTTTCACCCCTCCACTTT
>14|TRBV15|-|-|TRBJ2-3
CATIRAASTDTQYF
TGTGCCACCATCAGGGCGGCTAGCACAGATACGCAGTATTTT